The entry below describes one T cell receptor (beta chain). Researchers amplified the TCR beta CDR3 regions from RNA transcripts. RT-PCR in the first round (using the HTBI primer set) targeted the TCR CDR3. TCRdb analysed the multiplex PCR reads with MiXCR anew, one entry per CDR3 protein. The repertoire consists of approximately 640,000 distinct CDR3 sequences, with roughly 17% occurring once and the leading ten covering 3.5% to 4%. The data stem from a study of T cells in Graves' hyperthyroidism and ophthalmopathy. V dropped 5 bases and J dropped 8 bases, with 12 bases sitting between them. This CDR3 comprises 12 residues. Per the germline V gene, CDR1 is MNHEY and CDR2 is SVGAGI.

The sequence came from a woman aged 25 to 39 with Graves' hyperthyroidism. Sequencing used blood. The chain joins TRBV6-5 to TRBJ1-1, with D unresolved. CDR3 DNA sequence: TGTGCCAGCAGTAACCGACTGCTCGAAGCTTTCTTT. Translation: CASSNRLLEAFF.